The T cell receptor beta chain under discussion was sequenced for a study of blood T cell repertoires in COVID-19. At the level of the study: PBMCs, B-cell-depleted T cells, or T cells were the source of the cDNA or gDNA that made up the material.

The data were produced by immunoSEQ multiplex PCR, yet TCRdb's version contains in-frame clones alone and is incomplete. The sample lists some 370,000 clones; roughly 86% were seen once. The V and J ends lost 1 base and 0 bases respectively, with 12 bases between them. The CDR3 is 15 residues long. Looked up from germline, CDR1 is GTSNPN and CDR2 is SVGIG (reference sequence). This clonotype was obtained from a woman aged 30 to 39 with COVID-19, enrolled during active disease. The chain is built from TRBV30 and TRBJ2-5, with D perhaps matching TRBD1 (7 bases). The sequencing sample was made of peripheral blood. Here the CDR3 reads CAWSGAGGYQETQYF. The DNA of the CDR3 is TGTGCCTGGAGTGGGGCAGGGGGGTACCAAGAGACCCAGTACTTC.